The clone carrying this T cell receptor (beta chain) has ten or more counts. The data derive from a study of human T cells and chemical hapten exposure. Trimming stripped 2 bases from V and 0 bases from J, with 6 bases between. The CDR3 is made up of 14 amino acids. The time point: patch test 3, about 24 weeks after DPC sensitization. Treatment given: therapeutic diphenylcyclopropenone sensitization with weekly scalp DPC. One entry per CDR3 protein, called by TCRdb with MiXCR from the RACE reads. The sample has 130,000 or so distinct CDR3 sequences; 11% are singletons. This chain links TRBV12-3 or TRBV12-4 with TRBJ2-3; D is ambiguous. The sample was whole blood, taken in connection with sensitization to the hapten diphenylcyclopropenone (DPC). The sequence came from a woman aged 50 to 60 with alopecia areata. Some clones in this sample may be carry-over from other donors' samples. CDR3: CASSLSRSTDTQYF. The CDR3 nucleotides are TGTGCCAGCAGTTTAAGTAGAAGCACAGATACGCAGTATTTT.